This T cell receptor beta chain was captured in a study of T cells in Graves' hyperthyroidism and ophthalmopathy. TCR beta CDR3 sequences were amplified from RNA transcripts. The HTBI primer set drove a first-round RT-PCR of the TCR CDR3. TCRdb processed the multiplex PCR reads anew with MiXCR; each CDR3 protein has one entry. The sample lists approximately 400,000 distinct CDR3 sequences, more than 12% occurring once. This clonotype was obtained from a man aged 45 to 65 with Graves' ophthalmopathy. Sequenced material: blood.

The CDR3 reads CASSYAGATNEQFF. CDR3 nucleotide sequence: TGTGCCAGCAGTTACGCGGGAGCGACAAATGAGCAGTTCTTC. The J gene is TRBJ2-1, the V gene TRBV6-5; TRBD2 aligns across 7 bases. CDR3 size: 14 residues. The V and J ends lost 2 bases and 7 bases, in that order; junction bases with no gene match: 5. Germline V gene lookup returns CDR1 MNHEY and CDR2 SVGAGI.